This T cell receptor (beta chain) was observed in a study of blood T cells in healthy people across ages. About the study: Template switching retrieved approximately one barcoded beta molecule for each two T cells.

Together with a sample-barcoded 5' primer, a J-beta primer mix was included in a second PCR lasting about 6 to 11 cycles. One entry per CDR3 protein, called by TCRdb with MiXCR from the 5' RACE reads. The sample holds more than 1,400,000 distinct CDR3 sequences; approximately 38% are singletons and the top ten take 7.9%. Peripheral blood was drawn, approximately 9.4 milliliters per donor. This clonotype was seen only a few times. What it binds is not known. Germline V gene data show CDR1 as MDHEN and CDR2 as SYDVKM. Trimming pared 4 bases from V and 10 bases from J, leaving 12 bases between. This CDR3 contains 12 residues. Study findings and constraints: Aged donors had fewer naive CD4+ cells and lower diversity than long-lived donors. Diversity figures derived from one million T cells were judged to underestimate the true value.

V usage is TRBV28 and J usage is TRBJ2-3; possibly TRBD2 for D (5 bases). The sequence derives from a woman aged 18-35 years in good health. Sequenced input: blood. CDR3 sequence (DNA): TGTGCCAGCAGTTCCCTTACCGGGGCGCAGTATTTT. Its protein product is CASSSLTGAQYF.